The clone carrying this TCR beta chain was recorded once. Its antigen remains unknown. Method: immunoSEQ multiplex PCR; TCRdb's copy keeps in-frame clones and lacks some. The data contain tens of thousands of clones, 80% to 90% of them singletons. Focal radiation with ipilimumab CTLA-4 blockade was given to patients with chemo-refractory metastatic non-small-cell lung cancer. The entry originates in a study of radiotherapy plus CTLA-4 blockade in lung cancer. General study findings and limits: Tumor-derived TCR clones expanded in blood after radiotherapy plus ipilimumab. Alongside interferon-beta, early blood T cell clone dynamics were reportedly the best predictor of response.

The germline V gene has CDR1 MNHNS and CDR2 SASEGT. J lost 2 bases, V lost 1 base, and 6 bases had no gene match. CDR3 size: 16 residues. J is TRBJ2-3 and V is TRBV6-1, with 7 nucleotides matching TRBD2. This sample comprised peripheral blood, obtained from a patient treated with radiotherapy plus ipilimumab. The sequence was collected from a human donor with non-small cell lung cancer who had stable disease on radiotherapy plus ipilimumab. CDR3 in amino acids: CASSEEGGGATDTQYF. CDR3 DNA: TGTGCCAGCAGTGAAGAGGGCGGGGGAGCCACAGATACGCAGTATTTT.